This record concerns one T cell receptor beta chain sequence. The target antigen is unknown. The junction differs from germline at one of its ends, possibly a read error. The assay was immunoSEQ multiplex PCR, and TCRdb's table has in-frame clones only and misses some. The data hold over 150,000 clones, with roughly 92% observed a single time. This CDR3 is 18 amino acids long. The V gene's germline CDR1 is SGHRS and CDR2 YFSETQ. The data are from a study of T cell responses to AZD1222 COVID-19 vaccine. The study, taken as a whole, reports: At baseline, seropositivity was found in only 5 to 7 AZD1222 recipients. Among the donors, most were white British and more were female, and clonal diversity was possibly underestimated.

The TCR comes from an adult in good health. The chain has TRBV5-1 and TRBJ1-4, with D possibly being TRBD1 (6 bases). The input for sequencing was peripheral blood, taken on day 0 of AZD1222 vaccination. CDR3 nucleotides: TGCGCCAGCAGTTTGGAAATAGGGGGGGACGGAGCTAATGAAAAACTGTTTTTT. Translating it yields CASSLEIGGDGANEKLFF.